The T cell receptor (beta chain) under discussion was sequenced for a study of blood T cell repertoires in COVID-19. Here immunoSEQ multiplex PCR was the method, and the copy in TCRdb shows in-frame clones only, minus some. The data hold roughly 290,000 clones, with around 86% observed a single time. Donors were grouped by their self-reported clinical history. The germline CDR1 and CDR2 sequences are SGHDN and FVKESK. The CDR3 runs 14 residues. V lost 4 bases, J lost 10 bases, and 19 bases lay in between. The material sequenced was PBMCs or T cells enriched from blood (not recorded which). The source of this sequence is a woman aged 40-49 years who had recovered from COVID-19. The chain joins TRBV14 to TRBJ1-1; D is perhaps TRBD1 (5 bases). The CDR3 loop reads CASSRQLEWRGAFF. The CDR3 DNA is TGTGCCAGCAGCCGCCAATTGGAGTGGAGGGGAGCTTTCTTT. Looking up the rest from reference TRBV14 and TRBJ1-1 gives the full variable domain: EAGVTQFPSHSVIEKGQTVTLRCDPISGHDNLYWYRRVMGKEIKFLLHFVKESKQDESGMPNNRFLAERTGGTYSTLKVQPAELEDSGVYFCASSRQLEWRGAFFGQGTRLTVV.